The 24 T cell receptor beta chains listed next were all sequenced from one sample in a study of blood T cell repertoires in COVID-19. The method was immunoSEQ multiplex PCR; TCRdb's version includes in-frame clones alone and lacks a portion of them. This sample yields around 380,000 clones, of which 81% are seen a single time; 1.1% belongs to the top ten. The sample taken for sequencing was peripheral blood. The receptors originated from a human donor with acute or convalescent COVID-19. The donor label of this sample is uncertain.

This chain links TRBV27 with TRBJ2-5, with 7 bases lining up with TRBD1. The CDR3 has 17 residues. With 5 bases clipped from V and 0 bases from J, the junction kept 12 bases outside the gene matches. Germline CDR1 MNHEY, CDR2 SMNVEV (reference sequence). As DNA, the CDR3 is TGTGCCAGCAGTCCCTTAGGGGCAGGGGGTAACCAAGAGACCCAGTACTTC. Its translation: CASSPLGAGGNQETQYF.

The V and J genes are TRBV5-8 and TRBJ2-1; 11 nucleotides agree with TRBD2. Trimming at V came to 4 bases and at J to 5 bases, leaving 5 bases not matched to a gene. This CDR3 has 15 amino acids. Germline V lookup: CDR1 SGHTS, CDR2 YDEGEE. The CDR3 sequence: CASSRGTSGDNEQFF. The CDR3 region has the DNA TGTGCCAGCAGCCGAGGGACTAGCGGAGACAATGAGCAGTTCTTC.

In this sample, this clone turned up once. This chain uses TRBV14 with TRBJ1-3; tentative D call: TRBD1 (5 bases). V lost 4 bases, J lost 0 bases, and 7 bases lay in between. Germline V lookup: CDR1 SGHDN, CDR2 FVKESK. This CDR3 comprises 14 residues. DNA for the CDR3: TGTGCCAGCAGCCCGGGACTCTCTGGAAACACCATATATTTT. Its protein is CASSPGLSGNTIYF.

CDR3 loop: CASSGHGTGAGEKLFF. CDR3 in DNA: TGTGCCAGCAGTGGACACGGGACAGGGGCGGGTGAAAAACTGTTTTTT. This chain connects TRBV2 to TRBJ1-4; the match to TRBD1 covers 10 bases. This CDR3 is built from 16 residues. Germline V lookup: CDR1 SNHLY, CDR2 FYNNEI. J gave up 7 bases and V 4 bases, and 9 bases lay outside the gene matches.

The rearrangement uses TRBV3-1 (or the pseudogene TRBV3-2) and TRBJ2-5; 9 bases fit TRBD2. V was clipped by 3 bases and J by 4 bases; unmatched bases: 9. The CDR3 sequence is 16 residues long. From germline, CDR1 is LGHDT and CDR2 YNNKEL (reference sequence). The CDR3 DNA is TGTGCCAGCAGCCATCACGCGGCGGGGGGGCGAGAGACCCAGTACTTC. It is translated as CASSHHAAGGRETQYF.

Only a few counts were recorded for this clone. V is TRBV27 and J is TRBJ2-1; weak D call: TRBD2 (5 bases). Germline CDR1 MNHEY, CDR2 SMNVEV (reference sequence). Deletions cut 1 base from V and 6 bases from J, with 13 bases between. The CDR3 extends over 15 amino acids. Here the CDR3 DNA reads TGTGCCAGCAGTTTATTAGGCGGGCCCTCCAATGAGCAGTTCTTC. Residues: CASSLLGGPSNEQFF.

V is TRBV7-9 and J is TRBJ2-1, with a weak D call TRBD2 (5 bases). Trimming left V 5 bases short and J 0 bases short, with 8 bases between. The CDR3 spans 14 residues. Germline CDR1 SEHNR, CDR2 FQNEAQ (reference sequence). This chain's CDR3 is CASSPGNSYNEQFF. The CDR3 bases are TGTGCCAGCAGCCCGGGGAACTCCTACAATGAGCAGTTCTTC. Together with reference TRBV7-9 and TRBJ2-1, the CDR3 gives the full variable domain: DTGVSQNPRHKITKRGQNVTFRCDPISEHNRLYWYRQTLGQGPEFLTYFQNEAQLEKSRLLSDRFSAERPKGSFSTLEIQRTEQGDSAMYLCASSPGNSYNEQFFGPGTRLTVL.

This clone has just a few counts. The chain couples TRBV27 to TRBJ1-1; TRBD1 is a possible D gene (6 bases). This CDR3 is built from 14 residues. Trimming removed 3 bases at V and 6 bases at J, with 14 bases between. Germline V gene lookup returns CDR1 MNHEY and CDR2 SMNVEV (reference sequence). The CDR3, as DNA: TGTGCCAGCAGTTTGGGGGCGAACGGCCCTGAAGCTTTCTTT. Translation gives CASSLGANGPEAFF.

The chain links TRBV6-4 to TRBJ1-1; 7 bases align to TRBD1. Trimming took 5 bases from V and 4 from J; bases not matched to a gene: 10. There are 15 residues in the CDR3. Germline V CDR1 and CDR2: MRHNA, SNTAGT. In DNA form, the CDR3 reads TGTGCCAGCAGTTTCTCCAGGGGGTCGGGCACTGAAGCTTTCTTT. Protein product: CASSFSRGSGTEAFF.

The rearrangement joins TRBV5-1 to TRBJ1-1; D remains unclear. The germline V and J ends were trimmed by 5 bases and 4 bases, with 12 bases remaining between them. The CDR3 has 13 residues. The V gene's germline CDR1 is SGHRS and CDR2 YFSETQ. The CDR3 coding sequence is TGCGCCAGCAGAGAGGTCTCTGGCACTGAAGCTTTCTTT. It encodes CASREVSGTEAFF.

The rearrangement joins TRBV6-4 to TRBJ2-7; 10 bases line up with TRBD2. V trimming: 7 bases; J trimming: 7 bases; junction bases outside the gene matches: 19. Per germline, CDR1 MRHNA and CDR2 SNTAGT. This CDR3 comprises 17 residues. In nucleotides, the CDR3 is TGTGCCAGCAAAGGCCCAGCGGGAGGGCCGAAGTACGATGAGCAGTACTTC. It codes for CASKGPAGGPKYDEQYF.

The chain recombines TRBV5-1 with TRBJ2-7, with 13 bases matching TRBD2. The length of the CDR3 is 16 residues. V was pared by 4 bases and J by 2 bases, with 6 bases of the junction left unmatched. CDR1 and CDR2 from the germline V gene are SGHRS and YFSETQ. Here the CDR3 reads CASSLPGLAGPYEQYF. In DNA form, the CDR3 reads TGCGCCAGCAGCCTACCGGGACTAGCGGGACCCTACGAGCAGTACTTC.

CDR3 nucleotides: TGTGCCAGCAGTTACTTCGAGTCCTTCTCTGGAAACACCATATATTTT. Amino acids: CASSYFESFSGNTIYF. V gene TRBV6-6 combines with J gene TRBJ1-3; no clear D. V lost 1 base and J 0 bases, leaving 10 bases between the germline ends. The CDR3 length is 16 residues. Germline assignment: CDR1 MNHNY and CDR2 SVGAGI (reference sequence).

This clone was seen a handful of times. At the DNA level, this CDR3 is encoded by other sequences in the same sample as well. J is TRBJ1-2 and V is TRBV7-9; D gene uncertain. CDR1 and CDR2 from the germline V gene are SEHNR and FQNEAQ (reference sequence). With 2 bases removed from V and 4 bases from J, the gap between germline ends came to 5 bases. The CDR3 runs 12 residues. This CDR3 is CASSLNSYGYTF. CDR3 in DNA: TGTGCCAGCAGCTTAAACAGCTATGGCTACACCTTC. The full variable domain, with the rest looked up from reference TRBV7-9 and TRBJ1-2, is DTGVSQNPRHKITKRGQNVTFRCDPISEHNRLYWYRQTLGQGPEFLTYFQNEAQLEKSRLLSDRFSAERPKGSFSTLEIQRTEQGDSAMYLCASSLNSYGYTFGSGTRLTVV.

This clone was recorded once. The CDR3 protein is CASSLRASSYNEQFF. The CDR3 DNA sequence: TGTGCCAGCAGTTTGAGGGCTTCCTCCTACAATGAGCAGTTCTTC. This chain joins TRBV28 and TRBJ2-1; TRBD2 might be the D (5 bases). V was clipped by 3 bases and J by 0 bases, with 9 bases between them. CDR1 and CDR2 from the germline V gene are MDHEN and SYDVKM. The CDR3 sequence is 15 residues long.

J is TRBJ2-4 and V is TRBV28; a possible D gene is TRBD2 (5 bases). Germline CDR1 MDHEN, CDR2 SYDVKM. The CDR3 totals 15 residues. V lost 3 bases to trimming and J lost 0 bases, with 9 bases between them. The CDR3 spells CASSLGGLAKNIQYF. The CDR3 nucleotides read TGTGCCAGCAGTTTGGGCGGGCTAGCCAAAAACATTCAGTACTTC.

The V call is TRBV28, the J call TRBJ1-5; 7 bases are shared with TRBD1. The CDR3 is 17 residues long. Germline lookup yields CDR1 MDHEN and CDR2 SYDVKM. V gave up 2 bases and J gave up 4 bases; unmatched junction bases: 11. The CDR3 DNA reads TGTGCCAGCAGTTTAGGGACCCGGGACAGAAAAAATCAGCCCCAGCATTTT. Its translation is CASSLGTRDRKNQPQHF.

CDR3: CSASGTGDSGPQHF. The CDR3 nucleotides are TGCAGCGCTTCCGGGACAGGCGATTCTGGGCCCCAGCATTTT. V is TRBV29-1 and J is TRBJ1-5, with TRBD1 matching 8 bases. J was trimmed by 9 bases and V by 7 bases; bases with no gene match: 14. The CDR3 consists of 14 residues. Germline assignment: CDR1 SQVTM and CDR2 ANQGSEA. The whole variable domain, remainder taken from reference TRBV29-1 and TRBJ1-5, is SAVISQKPSRDICQRGTSLTIQCQVDSQVTMMFWYRQQPGQSLTLIATANQGSEATYESGFVIDKFPISRPNLTFSTLTVSNMSPEDSSIYLCSASGTGDSGPQHFGDGTRLSIL.

The chain employs TRBV18 and TRBJ1-1; a possible D gene is TRBD1 (6 bases). The V end was cut by 3 bases, the J end by 5 bases, with 13 bases between. This CDR3 spans 14 amino acids. Germline values: CDR1 KGHSH, CDR2 LQKENI. CDR3 sequence (DNA): TGTGCCAGCTCACCTACACAGGGTTTGACTGAAGCTTTCTTT. Protein sequence: CASSPTQGLTEAFF.

This chain links TRBV5-1 with TRBJ2-3; no clear D. The CDR3 totals 11 residues. The germline gives CDR1 SGHRS, CDR2 YFSETQ. V lost 0 bases, J lost 7 bases, and 3 bases lay in between. In DNA, the CDR3 is TGCGCCAGCAGCTTGGGGCATACGCAGTATTTT. Translating gives CASSLGHTQYF.

The chain uses TRBV7-2 and TRBJ1-2, with D maybe TRBD1 (5 bases). Trimming cost V 5 bases and J 7 bases, with 20 bases left between them. Germline values: CDR1 SGHTA, CDR2 FQGNSA. CDR3 length: 15 residues. In DNA, the CDR3 is TGTGCCAGCAGCCCGCGGGGGGGTGGAAGGTCTGGCTACACCTTC. It codes for CASSPRGGGRSGYTF. Drawing the rest from reference TRBV7-2 and TRBJ1-2, the complete variable domain is GAGVSQSPSNKVTEKGKDVELRCDPISGHTALYWYRQSLGQGLEFLIYFQGNSAPDKSGLPSDRFSAERTGGSVSTLTIQRTQQEDSAVYLCASSPRGGGRSGYTFGSGTRLTVV.

This clone is a singleton in its sample. V usage is TRBV10-3 and J usage is TRBJ2-7, with a possible D match to TRBD2 (5 bases). Germline V lookup: CDR1 ENHRY, CDR2 SYGVKD. CDR3 size: 14 residues. Deletions cut 7 bases from V and 6 bases from J, with 19 bases between. The CDR3 region is CAITPNALGGEQYF. The CDR3 region has the DNA TGTGCCATCACTCCGAACGCACTAGGTGGCGAGCAGTACTTC.

J is TRBJ1-3 and V is TRBV6-5; D is ambiguous. The CDR3 sequence is 15 residues long. CDR1 MNHEY and CDR2 SVGAGI come from the germline V gene. The V and J ends lost 6 bases and 0 bases respectively, with 12 bases between them. CDR3 sequence reads: CASRRVWSSGNTIYF. The CDR3 DNA follows: TGTGCCAGCAGACGGGTCTGGAGCTCTGGAAACACCATATATTTT.

This chain joins TRBV3-1 (or the pseudogene TRBV3-2) and TRBJ1-1, with D uncertain. V shed 5 bases and J shed 10 bases, with 20 bases lying between them. The CDR3 has 14 residues. Germline-derived CDR1 and CDR2 are LGHDT and YNNKEL (reference sequence). The CDR3 DNA sequence: TGTGCCAGCAGCGAAGCGTTAATCGCCGCGGCAGCTTTCTTT. Its translation: CASSEALIAAAAFF.